The clone carrying this T cell receptor (beta chain) appeared a few times. Its target is not known. The identical CDR3 is also encoded by other nucleotide sequences in the sample. This sample was included in a study of beta chain features in type 1 diabetes. Background on the study: When patients were set against healthy donors, age, gender and cell yields were similar.

All of the isolated RNA was reverse transcribed, so expressed TCRB transcripts were sequenced. The protocol was immunoSEQ multiplex PCR, while the TCRdb copy is restricted to in-frame clones and leaves out a portion. This sample has hundreds of thousands of clones, with roughly 13% found just once. Findings and caveats of the study: Over-representation of high TCR-expressing cells was a possible consequence of cDNA sequencing. People with Type 1 diabetes carried modestly yet significantly shorter TCRB CDR3s in all four CD4+ subsets.

Based on CD45RO/CCR7/CD25/CD127/CD95/CD27, CD4+ regulatory, stem cell-like memory, naive and central memory cells were sorted. Sort purity for all populations was recorded as exceeding 98%. The sequenced sample was naive CD4+ T cells from blood. The receptor was isolated from a man aged 18 to 30 with type 1 diabetes.

The DNA of the CDR3 is TGCGCCAGCAGCTCGAACCAAGAGACCCAGTACTTC. As protein: CASSSNQETQYF. The V and J genes are TRBV5-1 and TRBJ2-5, with D uncertain. V was pared by 3 bases and J by 0 bases, with 3 bases between. The germline gives CDR1 SGHRS, CDR2 YFSETQ. The CDR3 sequence is 12 residues long.